This TCR beta chain was identified in a study of breast tumors, draining lymph nodes, adjacent tissues. Overall study findings and caveats: Tumor TCR diversity was below lymph nodes but above nontumor tissue.

On this clonotype itself: What it recognizes is unknown.

TCRdb fed the multiplex PCR reads into MiXCR, producing one record per CDR3 protein. The sample has about 7,600 distinct CDR3 sequences, 65% to 75% seen once. Sequenced input: tumor-adjacent breast tissue. This TCR came from a female donor with breast cancer. Some clones in this sample may be carry-over from other donors' samples.

The CDR3 sequence is CASSGEQYF. The DNA for the CDR3 is TGCGCCAGCAGCGGCGAGCAGTACTTC. The chain recombines TRBV5-1 with TRBJ2-7; no clear D. The CDR3 runs 9 residues. With 4 bases removed from V and 6 bases from J, the gap between germline ends came to 2 bases. The V gene's germline CDR1 is SGHRS and CDR2 YFSETQ. The full variable domain, its missing parts supplied by reference TRBV5-1 and TRBJ2-7, is KAGVTQTPRYLIKTRGQQVTLSCSPISGHRSVSWYQQTPGQGLQFLFEYFSETQRNKGNFPGRFSGRQFSNSRSEMNVSTLELGDSALYLCASSGEQYFGPGTRLTVT.